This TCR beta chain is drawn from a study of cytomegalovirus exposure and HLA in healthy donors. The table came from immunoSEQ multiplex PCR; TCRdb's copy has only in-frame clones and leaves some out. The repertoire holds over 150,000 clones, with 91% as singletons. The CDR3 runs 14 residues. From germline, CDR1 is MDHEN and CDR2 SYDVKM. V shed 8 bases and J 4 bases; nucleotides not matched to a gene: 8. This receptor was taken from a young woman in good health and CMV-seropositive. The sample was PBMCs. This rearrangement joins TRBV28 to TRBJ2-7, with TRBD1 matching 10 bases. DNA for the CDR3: TGTGCCAGCCAAGTGGGGGACAGGGGTTACGAGCAGTACTTC. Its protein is CASQVGDRGYEQYF.